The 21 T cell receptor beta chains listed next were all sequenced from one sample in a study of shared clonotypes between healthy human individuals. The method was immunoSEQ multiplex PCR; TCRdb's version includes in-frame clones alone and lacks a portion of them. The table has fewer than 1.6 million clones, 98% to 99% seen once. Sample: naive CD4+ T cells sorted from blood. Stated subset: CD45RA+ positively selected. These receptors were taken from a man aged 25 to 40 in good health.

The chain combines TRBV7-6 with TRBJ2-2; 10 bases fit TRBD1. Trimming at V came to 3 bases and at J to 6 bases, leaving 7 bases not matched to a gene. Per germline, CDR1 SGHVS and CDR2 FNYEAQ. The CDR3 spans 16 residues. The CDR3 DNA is TGTGCCAGCAGCTTGAGACAGGGGGCGGTTTCCGGGGAGCTGTTTTTT. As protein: CASSLRQGAVSGELFF.

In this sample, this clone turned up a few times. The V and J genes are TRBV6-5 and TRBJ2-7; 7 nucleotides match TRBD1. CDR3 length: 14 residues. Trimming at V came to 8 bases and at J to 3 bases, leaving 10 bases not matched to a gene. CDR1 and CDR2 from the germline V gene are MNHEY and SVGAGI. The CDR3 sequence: CASGPYRGNYEQYF. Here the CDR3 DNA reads TGTGCCAGCGGACCTTACAGGGGCAACTACGAGCAGTACTTC.

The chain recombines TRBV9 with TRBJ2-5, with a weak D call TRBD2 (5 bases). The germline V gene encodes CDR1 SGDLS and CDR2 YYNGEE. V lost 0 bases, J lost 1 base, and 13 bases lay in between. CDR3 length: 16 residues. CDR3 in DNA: TGTGCCAGCAGCGTAGGGGGTAGCGCACTCCAAGAGACCCAGTACTTC. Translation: CASSVGGSALQETQYF.

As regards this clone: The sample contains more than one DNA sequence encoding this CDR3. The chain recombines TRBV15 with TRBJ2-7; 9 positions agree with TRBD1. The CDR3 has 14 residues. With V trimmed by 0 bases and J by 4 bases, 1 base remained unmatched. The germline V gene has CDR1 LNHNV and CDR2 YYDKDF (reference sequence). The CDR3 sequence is CATSREGQGYEQYF. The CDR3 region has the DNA TGTGCCACCAGCAGAGAGGGACAGGGTTACGAGCAGTACTTC.

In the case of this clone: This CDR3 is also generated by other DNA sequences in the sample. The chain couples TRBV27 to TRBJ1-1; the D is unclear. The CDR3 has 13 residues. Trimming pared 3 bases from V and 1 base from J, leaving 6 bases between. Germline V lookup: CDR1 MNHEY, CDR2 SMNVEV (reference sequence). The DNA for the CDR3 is TGTGCCAGCAGTTTGAGGGAGAACACTGAAGCTTTCTTT. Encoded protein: CASSLRENTEAFF.

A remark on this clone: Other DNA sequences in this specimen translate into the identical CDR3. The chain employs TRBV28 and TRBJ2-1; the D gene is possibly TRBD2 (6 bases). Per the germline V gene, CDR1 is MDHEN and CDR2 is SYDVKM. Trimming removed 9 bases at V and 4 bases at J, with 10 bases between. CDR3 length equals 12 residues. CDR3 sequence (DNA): TGTGCCAGTGCGGGACTTTACAATGAGCAGTTCTTC. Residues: CASAGLYNEQFF.

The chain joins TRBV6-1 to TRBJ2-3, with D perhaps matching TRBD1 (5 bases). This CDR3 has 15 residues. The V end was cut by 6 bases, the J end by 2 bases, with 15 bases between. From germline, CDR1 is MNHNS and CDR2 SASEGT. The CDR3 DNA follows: TGTGCCAGCAGGGACACGGGCGGAGCCACAGATACGCAGTATTTT. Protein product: CASRDTGGATDTQYF.

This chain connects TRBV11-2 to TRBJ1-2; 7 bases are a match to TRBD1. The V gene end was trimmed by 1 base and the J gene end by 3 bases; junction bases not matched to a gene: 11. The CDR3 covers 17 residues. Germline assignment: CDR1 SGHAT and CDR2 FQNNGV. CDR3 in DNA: TGTGCCAGCAGCTTAGGCGGTCTAGGGGGCGCGGACTATGGCTACACCTTC. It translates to CASSLGGLGGADYGYTF.

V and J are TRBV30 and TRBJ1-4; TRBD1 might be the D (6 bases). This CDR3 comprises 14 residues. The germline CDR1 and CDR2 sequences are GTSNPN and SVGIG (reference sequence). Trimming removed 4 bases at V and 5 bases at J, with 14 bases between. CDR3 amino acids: CAWNQGRGNEKLFF. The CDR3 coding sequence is TGTGCCTGGAACCAGGGTAGGGGGAATGAAAAACTGTTTTTT.

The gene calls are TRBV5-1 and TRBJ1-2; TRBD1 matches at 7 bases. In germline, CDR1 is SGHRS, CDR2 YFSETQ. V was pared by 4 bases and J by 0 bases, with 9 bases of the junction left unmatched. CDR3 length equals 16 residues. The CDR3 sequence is CASSKPTGVANYGYTF. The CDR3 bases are TGCGCCAGCAGCAAACCTACAGGGGTAGCTAACTATGGCTACACCTTC.

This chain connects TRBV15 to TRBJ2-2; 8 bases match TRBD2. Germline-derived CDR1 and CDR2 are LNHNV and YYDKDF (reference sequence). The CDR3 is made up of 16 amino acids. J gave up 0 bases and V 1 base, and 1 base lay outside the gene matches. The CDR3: CATSRGGLANTGELFF. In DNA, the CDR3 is TGTGCCACCAGCAGAGGGGGACTAGCGAACACCGGGGAGCTGTTTTTT.

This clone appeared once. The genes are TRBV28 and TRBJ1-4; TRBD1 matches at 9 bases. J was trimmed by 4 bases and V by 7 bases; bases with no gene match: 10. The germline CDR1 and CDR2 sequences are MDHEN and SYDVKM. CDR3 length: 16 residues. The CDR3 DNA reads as TGTGCCAGCATTATGTACCGGGACAGGGTTAATGAAAAACTGTTTTTT. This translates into CASIMYRDRVNEKLFF.

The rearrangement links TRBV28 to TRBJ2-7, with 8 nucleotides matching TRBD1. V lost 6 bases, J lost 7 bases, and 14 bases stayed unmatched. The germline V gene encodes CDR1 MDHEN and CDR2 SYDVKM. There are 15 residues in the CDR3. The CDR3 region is CASRRGQGGSWEQYF. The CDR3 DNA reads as TGTGCCAGCAGGAGAGGACAGGGTGGTTCATGGGAGCAGTACTTC.

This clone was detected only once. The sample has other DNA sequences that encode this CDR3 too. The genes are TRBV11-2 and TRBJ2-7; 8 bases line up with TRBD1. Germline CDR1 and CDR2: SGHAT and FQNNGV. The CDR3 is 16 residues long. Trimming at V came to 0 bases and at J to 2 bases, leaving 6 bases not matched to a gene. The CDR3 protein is CASSLDLGTGTYEQYF. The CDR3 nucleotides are TGTGCCAGCAGCTTAGATCTCGGGACAGGCACCTACGAGCAGTACTTC.

CDR3 residues: CASSRRFGANVLTF. The CDR3 DNA reads TGCGCCAGCAGTCGGCGTTTTGGGGCCAACGTCCTGACTTTC. The chain uses TRBV5-1 and TRBJ2-6, with D unclear. This CDR3 spans 14 amino acids. Trimming stripped 5 bases from V and 3 bases from J, with 9 bases between. Germline CDR1 reads SGHRS; CDR2 reads YFSETQ.

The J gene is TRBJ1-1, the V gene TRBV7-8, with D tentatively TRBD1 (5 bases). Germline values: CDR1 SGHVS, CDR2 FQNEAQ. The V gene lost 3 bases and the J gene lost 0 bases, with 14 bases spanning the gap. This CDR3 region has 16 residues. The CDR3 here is CASSFHKGHVNTEAFF. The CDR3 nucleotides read TGTGCCAGCAGCTTTCACAAGGGGCATGTGAACACTGAAGCTTTCTTT.

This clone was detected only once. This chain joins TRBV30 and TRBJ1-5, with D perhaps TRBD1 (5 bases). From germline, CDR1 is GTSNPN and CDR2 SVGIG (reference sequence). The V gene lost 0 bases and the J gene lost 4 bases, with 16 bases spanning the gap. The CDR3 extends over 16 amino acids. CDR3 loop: CAWSVSPGTGNQPQHF. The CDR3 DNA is TGTGCCTGGAGTGTCTCGCCCGGGACGGGGAATCAGCCCCAGCATTTT.

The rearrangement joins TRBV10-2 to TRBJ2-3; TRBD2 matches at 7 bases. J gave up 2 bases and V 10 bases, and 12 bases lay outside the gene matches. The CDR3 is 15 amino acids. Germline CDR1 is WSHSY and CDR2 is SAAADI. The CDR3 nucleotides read TGCGCCACCCGCCTAGAGCGGGGAAACACAGATACGCAGTATTTT. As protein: CATRLERGNTDTQYF.

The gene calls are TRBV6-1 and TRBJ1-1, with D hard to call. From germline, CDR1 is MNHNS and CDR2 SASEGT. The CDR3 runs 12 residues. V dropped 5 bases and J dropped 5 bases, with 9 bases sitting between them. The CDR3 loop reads CASSPWSTEAFF. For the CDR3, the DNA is TGTGCCAGCAGTCCCTGGAGTACTGAAGCTTTCTTT.

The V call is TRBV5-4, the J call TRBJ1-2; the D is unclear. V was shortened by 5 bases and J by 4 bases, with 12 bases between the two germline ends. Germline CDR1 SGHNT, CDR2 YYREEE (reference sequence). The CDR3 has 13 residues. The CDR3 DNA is TGTGCCAGCAGTAGACCAGGAGTCTATGGCTACACCTTC. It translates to CASSRPGVYGYTF.

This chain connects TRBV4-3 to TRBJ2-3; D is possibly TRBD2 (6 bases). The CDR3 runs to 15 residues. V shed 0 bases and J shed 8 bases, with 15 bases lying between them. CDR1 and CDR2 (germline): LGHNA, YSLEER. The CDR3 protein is CASSQERRRASTQYF. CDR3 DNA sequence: TGCGCCAGCAGCCAAGAGAGGAGGAGGGCAAGTACGCAGTATTTT.